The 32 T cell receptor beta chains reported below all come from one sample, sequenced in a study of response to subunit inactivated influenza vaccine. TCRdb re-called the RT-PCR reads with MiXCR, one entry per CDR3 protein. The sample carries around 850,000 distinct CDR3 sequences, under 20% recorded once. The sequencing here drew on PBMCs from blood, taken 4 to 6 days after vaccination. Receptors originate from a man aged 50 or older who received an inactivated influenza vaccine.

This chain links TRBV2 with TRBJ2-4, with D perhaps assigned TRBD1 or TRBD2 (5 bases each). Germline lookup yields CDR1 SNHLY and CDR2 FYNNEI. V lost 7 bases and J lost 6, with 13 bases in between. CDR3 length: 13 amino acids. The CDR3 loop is CASNPGPSNIQYF. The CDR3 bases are TGTGCCAGCAACCCGGGACCCTCAAACATTCAGTACTTC.

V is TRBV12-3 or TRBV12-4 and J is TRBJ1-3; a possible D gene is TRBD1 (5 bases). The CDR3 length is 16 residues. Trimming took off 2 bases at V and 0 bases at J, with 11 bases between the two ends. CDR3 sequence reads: CASSLWGILSGNTIYF. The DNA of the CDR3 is TGTGCCAGCAGTTTATGGGGCATCCTCTCTGGAAACACCATATATTTT.

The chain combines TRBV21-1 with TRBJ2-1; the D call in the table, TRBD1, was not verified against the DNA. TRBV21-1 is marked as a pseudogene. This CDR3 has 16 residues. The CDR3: CASSSLGTGSGDEQFF. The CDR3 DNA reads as TGTGCCAGCAGCAGTCTGGGAACAGGGAGTGGCGATGAGCAGTTCTTC.

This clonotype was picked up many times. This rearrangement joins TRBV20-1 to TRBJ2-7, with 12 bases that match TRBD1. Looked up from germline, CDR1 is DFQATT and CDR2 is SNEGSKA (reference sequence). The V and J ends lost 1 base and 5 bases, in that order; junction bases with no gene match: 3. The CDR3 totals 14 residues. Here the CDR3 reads CSARGGTGGDEQYF. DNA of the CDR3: TGCAGTGCTAGAGGGGGGACAGGGGGCGACGAGCAGTACTTC.

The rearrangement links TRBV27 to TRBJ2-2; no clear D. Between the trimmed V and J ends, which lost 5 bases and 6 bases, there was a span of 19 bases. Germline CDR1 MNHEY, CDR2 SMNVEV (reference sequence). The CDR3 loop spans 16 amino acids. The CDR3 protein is CASSLSPPSKAGELFF. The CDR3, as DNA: TGTGCCAGCAGTCTTAGTCCCCCTAGTAAGGCCGGGGAGCTGTTTTTT.

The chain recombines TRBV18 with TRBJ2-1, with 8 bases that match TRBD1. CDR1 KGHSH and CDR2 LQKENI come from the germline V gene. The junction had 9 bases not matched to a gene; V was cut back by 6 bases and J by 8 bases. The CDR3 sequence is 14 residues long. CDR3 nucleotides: TGTGCCAGCTCGACAGGGGCGAGGGTCCATGAGCAGTTCTTC. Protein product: CASSTGARVHEQFF. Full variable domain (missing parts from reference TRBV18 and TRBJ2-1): NAGVMQNPRHLVRRRGQEARLRCSPMKGHSHVYWYRQLPEEGLKFMVYLQKENIIDESGMPKERFSAEFPKEGPSILRIQQVVRGDSAAYFCASSTGARVHEQFFGPGTRLTVL.

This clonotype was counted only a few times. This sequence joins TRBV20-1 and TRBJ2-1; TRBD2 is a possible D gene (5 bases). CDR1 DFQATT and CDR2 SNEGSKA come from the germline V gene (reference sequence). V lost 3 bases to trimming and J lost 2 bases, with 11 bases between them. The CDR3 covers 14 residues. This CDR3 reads CSARGSSPYNEQFF. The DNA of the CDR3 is TGCAGTGCTAGGGGGTCTAGCCCCTACAATGAGCAGTTCTTC.

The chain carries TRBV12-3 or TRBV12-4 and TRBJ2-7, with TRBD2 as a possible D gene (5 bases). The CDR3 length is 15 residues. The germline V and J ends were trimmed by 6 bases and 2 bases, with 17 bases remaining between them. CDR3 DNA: TGTGCCAGCAGCCAAAACGGGGTTCTTACCTACGAGCAGTACTTC. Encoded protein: CASSQNGVLTYEQYF.

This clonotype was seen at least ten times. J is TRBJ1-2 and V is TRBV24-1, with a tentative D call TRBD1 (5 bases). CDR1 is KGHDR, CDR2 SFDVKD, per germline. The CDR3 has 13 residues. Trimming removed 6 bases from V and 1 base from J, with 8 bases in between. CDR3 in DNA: TGTGCCACCAGTCGGGACTTTAACTATGGCTACACCTTC. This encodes CATSRDFNYGYTF.

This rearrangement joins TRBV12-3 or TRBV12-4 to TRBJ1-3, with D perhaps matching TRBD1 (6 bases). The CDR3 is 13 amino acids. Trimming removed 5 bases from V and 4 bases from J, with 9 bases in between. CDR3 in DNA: TGTGCCAGCAGTGAAACAGGGGGAAACACCATATATTTT. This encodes CASSETGGNTIYF.

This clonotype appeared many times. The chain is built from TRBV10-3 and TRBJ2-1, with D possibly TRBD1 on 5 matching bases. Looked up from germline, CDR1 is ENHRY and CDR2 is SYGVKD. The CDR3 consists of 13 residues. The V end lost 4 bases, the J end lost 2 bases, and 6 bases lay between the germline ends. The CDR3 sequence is CAISGGTYNEQFF. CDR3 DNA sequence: TGTGCCATCAGTGGGGGCACCTACAATGAGCAGTTCTTC.

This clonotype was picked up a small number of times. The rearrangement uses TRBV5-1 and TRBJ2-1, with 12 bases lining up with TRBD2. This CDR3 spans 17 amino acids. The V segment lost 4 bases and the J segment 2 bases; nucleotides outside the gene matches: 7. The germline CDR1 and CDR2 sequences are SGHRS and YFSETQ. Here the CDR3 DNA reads TGCGCCAGCAGCCCGAGACTAGCGGGGGTGACCTACAATGAGCAGTTCTTC. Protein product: CASSPRLAGVTYNEQFF.

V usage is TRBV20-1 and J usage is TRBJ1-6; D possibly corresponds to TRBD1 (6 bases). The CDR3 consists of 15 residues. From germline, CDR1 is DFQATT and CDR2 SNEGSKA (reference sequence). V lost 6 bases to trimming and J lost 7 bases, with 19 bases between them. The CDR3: CSAPPNRRGNSPLHF. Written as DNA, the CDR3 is TGCAGTGCCCCACCCAACAGGAGGGGGAATTCACCCCTCCACTTT.

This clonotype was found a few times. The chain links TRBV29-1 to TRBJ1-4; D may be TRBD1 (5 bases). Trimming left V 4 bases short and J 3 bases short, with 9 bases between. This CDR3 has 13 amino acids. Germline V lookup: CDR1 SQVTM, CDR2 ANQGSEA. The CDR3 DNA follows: TGCAGCGTTGGGGGGGTGGCTAATGAAAAACTGTTTTTT. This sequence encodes CSVGGVANEKLFF.

CDR3 sequence reads: CASSPFRGEYQETQYF. The DNA of the CDR3 is TGTGCCAGCAGCCCTTTCCGCGGGGAGTACCAAGAGACCCAGTACTTC. The chain uses TRBV11-2 and TRBJ2-5; TRBD2 is a possible D gene (6 bases). The CDR3 totals 16 residues. Between the trimmed V and J ends, which lost 5 bases and 0 bases, there was a span of 16 bases. Germline V lookup: CDR1 SGHAT, CDR2 FQNNGV.

The CDR3 loop is CASMGRTSYEQYF. The DNA of the CDR3 is TGTGCCAGCATGGGCAGGACGTCCTACGAGCAGTACTTC. The chain is built from TRBV6-6 and TRBJ2-7; D not certain. Trimming removed 7 bases from V and 1 base from J, with 11 bases in between. The CDR3 totals 13 residues. Germline values: CDR1 MNHNY, CDR2 SVGAGI (reference sequence).

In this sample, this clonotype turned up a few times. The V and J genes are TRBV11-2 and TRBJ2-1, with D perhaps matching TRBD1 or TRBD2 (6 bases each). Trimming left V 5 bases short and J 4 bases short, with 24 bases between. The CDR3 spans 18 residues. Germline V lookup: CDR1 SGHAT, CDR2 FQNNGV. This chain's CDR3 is CASSAQGGLGGPYNEQFF. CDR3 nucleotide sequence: TGTGCCAGCAGCGCCCAAGGGGGGTTAGGGGGACCTTACAATGAGCAGTTCTTC.

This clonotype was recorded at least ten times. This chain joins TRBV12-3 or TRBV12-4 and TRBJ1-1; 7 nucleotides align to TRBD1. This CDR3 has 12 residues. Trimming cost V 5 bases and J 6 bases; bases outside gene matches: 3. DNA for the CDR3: TGTGCCAGCAGTCAGGGGGGGGCTGAAGCTTTCTTT. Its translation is CASSQGGAEAFF.

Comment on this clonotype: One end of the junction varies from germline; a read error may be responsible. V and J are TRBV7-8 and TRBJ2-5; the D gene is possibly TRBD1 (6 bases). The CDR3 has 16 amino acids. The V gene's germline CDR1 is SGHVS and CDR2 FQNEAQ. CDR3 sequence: CASSPVTGPAQGTQYF. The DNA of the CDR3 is TGTGCCAGCAGCCCCGTTACAGGGCCGGCGCAAGGGACCCAGTACTTC. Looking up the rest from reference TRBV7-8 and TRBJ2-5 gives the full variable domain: GAGVSQSPRYKVAKRGQDVALRCDPISGHVSLFWYQQALGQGPEFLTYFQNEAQLDKSGLPSDRFFAERPEGSVSTLKIQRTQQEDSAVYLCASSPVTGPAQGTQYFGPGTRLLVL.

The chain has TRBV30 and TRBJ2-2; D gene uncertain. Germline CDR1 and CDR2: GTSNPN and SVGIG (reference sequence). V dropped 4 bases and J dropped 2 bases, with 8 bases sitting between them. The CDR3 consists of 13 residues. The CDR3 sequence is CAWTWANTGELFF. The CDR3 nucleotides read TGTGCCTGGACGTGGGCAAACACCGGGGAGCTGTTTTTT.

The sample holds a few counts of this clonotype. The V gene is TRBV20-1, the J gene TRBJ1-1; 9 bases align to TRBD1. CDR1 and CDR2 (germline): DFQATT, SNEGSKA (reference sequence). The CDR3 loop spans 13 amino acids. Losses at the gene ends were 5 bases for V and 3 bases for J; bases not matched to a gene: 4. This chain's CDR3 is CSASRTGDTEAFF. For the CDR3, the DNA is TGCAGTGCTTCCCGGACAGGGGACACTGAAGCTTTCTTT.

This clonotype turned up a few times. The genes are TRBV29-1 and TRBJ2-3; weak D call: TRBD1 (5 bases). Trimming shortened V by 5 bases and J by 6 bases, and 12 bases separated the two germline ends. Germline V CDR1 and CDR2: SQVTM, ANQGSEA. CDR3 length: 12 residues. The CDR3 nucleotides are TGCAGCGTTAGCAGGGCAGAGGATACGCAGTATTTT. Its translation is CSVSRAEDTQYF.

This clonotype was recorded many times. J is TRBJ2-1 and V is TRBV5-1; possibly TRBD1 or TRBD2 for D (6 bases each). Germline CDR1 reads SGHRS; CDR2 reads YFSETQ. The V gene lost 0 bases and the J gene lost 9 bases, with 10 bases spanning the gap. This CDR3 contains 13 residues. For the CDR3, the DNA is TGCGCCAGCAGCTTGGTCGGGGGCGGTGAGCAGTTCTTC. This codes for CASSLVGGGEQFF.

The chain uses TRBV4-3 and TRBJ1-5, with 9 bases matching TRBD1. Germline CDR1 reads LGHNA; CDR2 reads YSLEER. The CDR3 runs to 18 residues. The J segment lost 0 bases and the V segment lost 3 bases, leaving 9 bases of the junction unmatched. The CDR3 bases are TGCGCCAGCAGCCAGGCGACAGGGGGTAGCTATAGCAATCAGCCCCAGCATTTT. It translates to CASSQATGGSYSNQPQHF.

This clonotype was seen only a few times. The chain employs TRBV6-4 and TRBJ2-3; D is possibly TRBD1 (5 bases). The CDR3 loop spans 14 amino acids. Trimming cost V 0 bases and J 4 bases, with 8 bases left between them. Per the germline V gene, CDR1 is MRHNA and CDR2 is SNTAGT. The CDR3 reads CASSDSRGADTQYF. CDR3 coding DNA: TGTGCCAGCAGTGACTCTAGGGGTGCAGATACGCAGTATTTT.

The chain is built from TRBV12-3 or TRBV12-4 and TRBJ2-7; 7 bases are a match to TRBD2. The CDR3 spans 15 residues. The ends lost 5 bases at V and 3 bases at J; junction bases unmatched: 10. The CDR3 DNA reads TGTGCCAGCAGTACATGGGGGGGGAGCGGCTACGAGCAGTACTTC. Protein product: CASSTWGGSGYEQYF.

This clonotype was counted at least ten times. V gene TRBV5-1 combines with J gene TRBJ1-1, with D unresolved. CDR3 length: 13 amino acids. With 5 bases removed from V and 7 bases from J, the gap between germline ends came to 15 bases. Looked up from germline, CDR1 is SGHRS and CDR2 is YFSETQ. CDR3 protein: CASSSQFRSEAFF. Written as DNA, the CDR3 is TGCGCCAGCAGTTCTCAATTCCGGAGTGAAGCTTTCTTT.

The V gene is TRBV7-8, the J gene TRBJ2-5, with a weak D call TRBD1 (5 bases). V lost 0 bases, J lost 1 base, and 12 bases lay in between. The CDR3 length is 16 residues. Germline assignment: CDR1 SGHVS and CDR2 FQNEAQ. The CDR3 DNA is TGTGCCAGCAGCTTAGCGCAGGGTATCATCCAAGAGACCCAGTACTTC. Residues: CASSLAQGIIQETQYF. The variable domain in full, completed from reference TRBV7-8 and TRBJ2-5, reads GAGVSQSPRYKVAKRGQDVALRCDPISGHVSLFWYQQALGQGPEFLTYFQNEAQLDKSGLPSDRFFAERPEGSVSTLKIQRTQQEDSAVYLCASSLAQGIIQETQYFGPGTRLLVL.

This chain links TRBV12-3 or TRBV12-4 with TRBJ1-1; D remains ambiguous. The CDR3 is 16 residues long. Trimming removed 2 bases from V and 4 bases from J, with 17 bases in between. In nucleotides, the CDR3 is TGTGCCAGCAGTTTAATGGCAGGTCGAGGGAGCACTGAAGCTTTCTTT. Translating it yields CASSLMAGRGSTEAFF.

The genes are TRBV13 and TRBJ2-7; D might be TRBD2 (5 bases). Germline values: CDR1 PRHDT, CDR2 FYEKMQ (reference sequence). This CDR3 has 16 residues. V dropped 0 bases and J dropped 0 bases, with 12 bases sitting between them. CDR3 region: CASSLGSGKSSYEQYF. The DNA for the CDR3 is TGTGCCAGCAGCTTAGGCTCGGGGAAGAGCTCCTACGAGCAGTACTTC.

CDR3 coding DNA: TGTGCCAGCAGCGAACAGGGGGCGCGGTACGAGCAGTACTTC. It codes for CASSEQGARYEQYF. J is TRBJ2-7 and V is TRBV5-6; 9 bases fit TRBD1. CDR1 SGHDT and CDR2 YYEEEE come from the germline V gene. Germline trimming cut 4 bases from V and 4 bases from J; bases unmatched to any gene: 6. There are 14 residues in the CDR3.

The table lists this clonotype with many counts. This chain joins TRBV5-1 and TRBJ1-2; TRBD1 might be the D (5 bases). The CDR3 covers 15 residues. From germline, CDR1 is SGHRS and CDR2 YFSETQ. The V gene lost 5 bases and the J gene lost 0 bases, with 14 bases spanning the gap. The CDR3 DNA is TGCGCCAGCAGACGCGGAGTGGGACCTAACTATGGCTACACCTTC. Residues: CASRRGVGPNYGYTF.